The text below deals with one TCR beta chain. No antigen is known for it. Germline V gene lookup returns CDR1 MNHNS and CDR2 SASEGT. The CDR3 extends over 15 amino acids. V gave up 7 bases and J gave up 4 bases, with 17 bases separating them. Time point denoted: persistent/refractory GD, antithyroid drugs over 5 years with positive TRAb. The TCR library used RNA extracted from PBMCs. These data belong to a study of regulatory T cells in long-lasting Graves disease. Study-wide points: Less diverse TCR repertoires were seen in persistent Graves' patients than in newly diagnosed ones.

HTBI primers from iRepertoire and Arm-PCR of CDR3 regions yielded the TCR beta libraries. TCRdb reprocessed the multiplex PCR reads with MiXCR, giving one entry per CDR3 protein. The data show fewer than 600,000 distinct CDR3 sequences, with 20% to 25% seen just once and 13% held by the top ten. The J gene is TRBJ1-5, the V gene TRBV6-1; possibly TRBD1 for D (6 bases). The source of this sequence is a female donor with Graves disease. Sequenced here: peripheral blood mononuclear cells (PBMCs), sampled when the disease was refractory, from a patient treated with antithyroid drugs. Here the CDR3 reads CASTRSEGGNQPQHF. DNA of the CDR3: TGTGCCAGCACCCGATCCGAAGGGGGTAATCAGCCCCAGCATTTT.